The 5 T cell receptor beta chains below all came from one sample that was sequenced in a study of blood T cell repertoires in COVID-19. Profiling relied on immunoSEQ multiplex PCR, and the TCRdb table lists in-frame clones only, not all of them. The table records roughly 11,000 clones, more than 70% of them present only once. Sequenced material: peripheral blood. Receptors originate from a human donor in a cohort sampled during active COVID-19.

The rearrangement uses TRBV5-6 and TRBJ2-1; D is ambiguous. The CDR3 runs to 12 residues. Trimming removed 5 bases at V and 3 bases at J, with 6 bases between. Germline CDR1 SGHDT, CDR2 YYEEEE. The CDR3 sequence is CASSNSYNEQFF. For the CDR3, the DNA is TGTGCCAGCAGTAACAGCTACAATGAGCAGTTCTTC.

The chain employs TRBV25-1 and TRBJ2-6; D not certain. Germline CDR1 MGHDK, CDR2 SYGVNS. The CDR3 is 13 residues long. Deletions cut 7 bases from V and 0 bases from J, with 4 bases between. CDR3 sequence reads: CASISSGANVLTF. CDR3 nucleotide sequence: TGTGCCAGCATATCCTCTGGGGCCAACGTCCTGACTTTC. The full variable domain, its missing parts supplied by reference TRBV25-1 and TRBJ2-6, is EADIYQTPRYLVIGTGKKITLECSQTMGHDKMYWYQQDPGMELHLIHYSYGVNSTEKGDLSSESTVSRIRTEHFPLTLESARPSHTSQYLCASISSGANVLTFGAGSRLTVL.

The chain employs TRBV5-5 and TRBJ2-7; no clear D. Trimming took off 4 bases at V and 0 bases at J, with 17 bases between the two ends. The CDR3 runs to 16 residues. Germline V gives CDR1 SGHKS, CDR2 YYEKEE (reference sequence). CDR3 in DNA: TGTGCCAGCAGCGTTCTCTTAGCTGGAGCCTCCTACGAGCAGTACTTC. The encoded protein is CASSVLLAGASYEQYF.

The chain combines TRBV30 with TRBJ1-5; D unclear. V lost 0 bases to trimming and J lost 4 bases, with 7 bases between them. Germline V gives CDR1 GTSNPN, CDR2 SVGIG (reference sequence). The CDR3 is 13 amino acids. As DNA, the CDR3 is TGTGCCTGGAGTGTCACGGGAAATCAGCCCCAGCATTTT. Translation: CAWSVTGNQPQHF.

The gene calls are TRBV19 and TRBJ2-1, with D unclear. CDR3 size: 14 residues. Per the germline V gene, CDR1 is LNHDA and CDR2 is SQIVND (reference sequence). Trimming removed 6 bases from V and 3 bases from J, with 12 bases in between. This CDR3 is CASRGAPGYNEQFF. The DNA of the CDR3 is TGTGCCAGTAGAGGAGCGCCGGGCTACAATGAGCAGTTCTTC.